Reported below is one TCR beta chain. This clonotype occurred a few times. Its antigen has not been determined. There are no base qualities to consult, and no much larger clone falls within one base. Taken from cysteine to phenylalanine, the CDR3 has 16 residues. Only the CDR3 DNA stays, 48 bases, in frame from base 1. Trimmed from V: 7 bases; trimmed from J: 4 bases; junction bases lacking a gene match: 10. CDR1 MNHEY and CDR2 SVGEGT were looked up in the germline V gene. Donors were 39 systemically healthy Caucasian individuals from Russia aged roughly 6 to 90 years. Each donor gave roughly 11 milliliters of peripheral blood, drawn into EDTA-treated Vacutainer tubes. Ficoll-Paque density-gradient centrifugation was used to isolate PBMCs, with at least 6 million obtained per sample. Total RNA was extracted from PBMCs with Trizol reagent, with at least 6 micrograms obtained per sample. For every donor, flow cytometry on a PBMC aliquot measured the percentage of naive CD45RAhigh/CD27high T cells.

The sample belongs to a study of blood T cells in healthy people across ages (dated by TCRdb to about 2015). Some background on the complete study: In model experiments, roughly one uniquely barcoded TCR beta cDNA molecule per two T cells was captured by template switching. Age-related changes in TCR beta repertoire diversity were measured in the study by deep sequencing normalized with unique cDNA molecular identifiers. The donors were divided into four age groups: young (average about 16 years), middle-aged (about 40), aged (approximately 62) and long-lived (roughly 88). To avoid experimental bias, donors of different ages were distributed randomly across sequencing lanes. For two donors (one aged 18 to 30 and one aged 80 or older), the study analyzed two additional independent replicas of 1 million unique cDNA reads from the same blood draw.

Results the study describes overall, beyond this receptor: Because profiling used bulk unsorted PBMCs, naive and antigen-experienced compartments could not be compared conclusively. Estimates of total diversity based on one million sequenced T cells were considered lower bounds and underestimates. Compared with the aged group, the long-lived group had more naive CD4+ T cells, fewer expanded clones and increased TCR diversity, suggesting age selection. Donor CMV infection status was unknown, potentially confounding age-related changes in expanded clonotypes. As age increased, observed TCR beta diversity per million T cells dropped in a roughly linear way, and a significant reduction was already evident by age 40. A strong correlation was found between observed TCR beta diversity and the percentage of naive T cells measured by flow cytometry.

The method behind the library was 5' RACE. This sample was sequenced with an Illumina HiSeq 2500. A second PCR of 7 to 11 cycles was run with a J-beta primer mix and a sample-barcoded 5' primer. A template-switch 5' adaptor carrying 12 random nucleotides introduced a unique molecular identifier onto each TCR beta cDNA molecule. Each sample yielded at least 2.5 million CDR3-containing paired-end reads. First-strand cDNA synthesis was performed from all RNA using the Mint cDNA synthesis kit, with priming by a TRBC-specific oligonucleotide. Following uracil-DNA glycosylase treatment, all cDNA underwent a first 18-cycle PCR with the universal primers M1SS and BC2_uni_R. In the original analysis: For normalization, 1 million high-quality reads, each with a distinct molecular identifier, were randomly selected from each sample. Instead of being binned into consensus sequences, reads that shared molecular identifiers were thrown out. MiTCR, run with a Q25 quality threshold and the strictest error-elimination algorithm, handled CDR3 identification, clonotype clustering and error correction. A nonparametric unseen species model with Euler transformation was used to estimate a lower bound on total TCR beta diversity. Using fastp trimming at Q25 and MiXCR clonotype assembly, TCRdb reanalyzed the public sequencing data and kept in-frame beta chains. Rows merge per CDR3 protein into single entries with the most common DNA and genes. TCRdb's processing, not the authors', yielded these V and J calls. The sample yields fewer than 1 million distinct CDR3 sequences; 40% to 50% were counted once. Together, the top ten hold roughly 19% of the sample.

The sample was blood. Rearrangement joined TRBV6-2 or TRBV6-3 to TRBJ2-7; 13 central nucleotides agree with TRBD2. This clonotype was sampled from a man aged 55 to 70 in good health. This receptor has the CDR3 CASTRRLAGGRYEQYF. The DNA sequence is given as TGTGCCAGCACCCGGAGACTAGCGGGGGGCCGGTACGAGCAGTACTTC.